This entry lists 22 T cell receptor beta chains sequenced from one sample in a study of T cell repertoires in cytomegalovirus infection. Their antigens remain unidentified. TCRdb recomputed calls from the reads with MiXCR, one row per CDR3 protein. The data contain hundreds of thousands of distinct CDR3 sequences, more than 30% of them singletons. Here the sequenced sample was cultured PBMCs, taken from culture after CMV antigen stimulation. The receptors here all came from a human donor in good health (CMV status not recorded). Some clones in this sample may be carry-over from other donors' samples.

The CDR3 DNA follows: TGTGCCAGCAGCCTACGGGGACAGGGGGCGGATTCACCCCTCCACTTT. Its protein product is CASSLRGQGADSPLHF. The rearrangement joins TRBV7-2 to TRBJ1-6, with 12 nucleotides matching TRBD1. The germline gives CDR1 SGHTA, CDR2 FQGNSA. CDR3 length equals 16 residues. The V segment lost 5 bases and the J segment 8 bases; nucleotides outside the gene matches: 7.

This rearrangement joins TRBV14 to TRBJ1-3, with TRBD1 as a possible D gene (6 bases). The CDR3 is made up of 15 amino acids. Germline-derived CDR1 and CDR2 are SGHDN and FVKESK. V was cut by 2 bases and J by 2 bases, with 10 bases left in between. This chain's CDR3 is CASSQRTGPGNTIYF. DNA of the CDR3: TGTGCCAGCAGCCAACGCACAGGGCCTGGAAACACCATATATTTT.

The rearrangement joins TRBV6-2 or TRBV6-3 to TRBJ2-7; TRBD2 matches at 9 bases. The J segment lost 2 bases and the V segment lost 7 bases, leaving 9 bases of the junction unmatched. Germline V gene sequence: CDR1 MNHEY, CDR2 SVGEGT. There are 15 residues in the CDR3. This CDR3 reads CASTNGASGTYEQYF. The CDR3 DNA follows: TGTGCCAGCACAAACGGGGCTAGCGGGACCTACGAGCAGTACTTC.

This clonotype was recorded many times. V is TRBV7-2 and J is TRBJ2-7; D is undetermined. There are 14 residues in the CDR3. Germline CDR1 and CDR2: SGHTA and FQGNSA. V dropped 5 bases and J dropped 2 bases, with 13 bases sitting between them. CDR3 sequence reads: CASSPSRLAYEQYF. The DNA of the CDR3 is TGTGCCAGCAGCCCTTCAAGGCTAGCCTACGAGCAGTACTTC.

This clonotype was counted a few times. The chain links TRBV27 to TRBJ2-5; 7 nucleotides match TRBD2. The CDR3 consists of 16 residues. J lost 2 bases, V lost 5 bases, and 11 bases had no gene match. Germline lookup yields CDR1 MNHEY and CDR2 SMNVEV (reference sequence). CDR3 sequence (DNA): TGTGCCAGCAGTAGTTTGGGGGGGAGGGAACAAGAGACCCAGTACTTC. This sequence encodes CASSSLGGREQETQYF.

CDR3 protein: CASTLGGPGNEQFF. The DNA for the CDR3 is TGTGCCAGCACCTTAGGGGGGCCGGGGAATGAGCAGTTCTTC. The V and J genes are TRBV12-3 or TRBV12-4 and TRBJ2-1; D assignment may be TRBD1 or TRBD2 (6 bases each). The CDR3 covers 14 residues. Trimming took 7 bases from V and 7 from J, leaving 17 bases between them.

The chain joins TRBV27 to TRBJ2-1; 7 nucleotides align to TRBD2. This CDR3 comprises 16 residues. CDR1 is MNHEY, CDR2 SMNVEV, per germline (reference sequence). V trimming: 4 bases; J trimming: 0 bases; junction bases outside the gene matches: 6. The CDR3 DNA reads as TGTGCCAGCAGTTACATAGCGGGCCTCTCCTACAATGAGCAGTTCTTC. Protein product: CASSYIAGLSYNEQFF.

The CDR3 reads CASSQGSRSLSYEQYF. Here the CDR3 DNA reads TGCGCCAGCAGCCAAGGTTCTAGGTCTCTCTCCTACGAGCAGTACTTC. The chain has TRBV4-1 and TRBJ2-7; D is unresolved. The germline gives CDR1 MGHRA, CDR2 YSYEKL. The ends were cut back, 1 base at V and 0 bases at J, with 13 bases in the middle. This CDR3 has 16 amino acids.

This clonotype showed up just a few times. The CDR3 loop reads CSASIRVNYGYTF. The CDR3 bases are TGCAGTGCTAGTATCCGGGTTAACTATGGCTACACCTTC. The chain has TRBV20-1 and TRBJ1-2, with D hard to call. The V end was cut by 3 bases, the J end by 1 base, with 9 bases between. The CDR3 has 13 amino acids. The germline V gene encodes CDR1 DFQATT and CDR2 SNEGSKA (reference sequence).

Note on this clonotype: This may be a read error, as it is one base from a much larger clone. This chain connects TRBV7-2 to TRBJ1-3, with unresolved D. The V end lost 5 bases, the J end lost 6 bases, and 17 bases lay between the germline ends. The CDR3 is made up of 15 amino acids. Germline-derived CDR1 and CDR2 are SGHTA and FQGNSA. This chain's CDR3 is CASSPLGPFVNTIYF. CDR3 nucleotides: TGTGCCAGCAGCCCGCTAGGACCGTTTGTAAACACCATATATTTT.

CDR3 nucleotide sequence: TGTGCCAGCAGCTTAGTAGGACAGGGCCAAGAGGACTATGGCTACACCTTC. Translated: CASSLVGQGQEDYGYTF. This chain joins TRBV7-6 and TRBJ1-2, with TRBD1 matching 8 bases. This CDR3 is built from 17 residues. Trimming at V came to 1 base and at J to 3 bases, leaving 10 bases not matched to a gene. Germline V gene sequence: CDR1 SGHVS, CDR2 FNYEAQ.

This clonotype was detected once. The chain employs TRBV20-1 and TRBJ2-3; perhaps TRBD1 as D (6 bases). The germline V gene has CDR1 DFQATT and CDR2 SNEGSKA (reference sequence). CDR3 length: 13 amino acids. The germline V and J ends were trimmed by 3 bases and 2 bases, with 9 bases remaining between them. CDR3 coding DNA: TGCAGTGCTAGGGACAGACCCACAGATACGCAGTATTTT. The encoded protein is CSARDRPTDTQYF.

CDR3 nucleotides: TGTGCCAGCAGTTTTACGCTGGCGGTTACCTACAATGAGCAGTTCTTC. It encodes CASSFTLAVTYNEQFF. The chain uses TRBV12-3 or TRBV12-4 and TRBJ2-1; D remains unclear. CDR3 length equals 16 residues. The V and J ends lost 3 bases and 2 bases respectively, with 14 bases between them.

The rearrangement links TRBV12-3 or TRBV12-4 to TRBJ2-5; the D gene is possibly TRBD1 (5 bases). V lost 6 bases, J lost 1 base, and 9 bases lay in between. CDR3 length: 13 residues. This CDR3 is CASRRQLQETQYF. The DNA for the CDR3 is TGTGCCAGCAGACGACAGCTCCAAGAGACCCAGTACTTC.

V usage is TRBV14 and J usage is TRBJ2-1, with 8 bases that match TRBD2. CDR3 length: 17 residues. Germline V gene sequence: CDR1 SGHDN, CDR2 FVKESK. The J segment lost 0 bases and the V segment lost 4 bases, leaving 8 bases of the junction unmatched. CDR3 DNA sequence: TGTGCCAGCAGCCTTCCGGCGGGGGGAGGCTCCTACAATGAGCAGTTCTTC. Its translation is CASSLPAGGGSYNEQFF.

The chain uses TRBV28 and TRBJ1-4; 7 bases are a match to TRBD1. CDR1 and CDR2 (germline): MDHEN, SYDVKM. The CDR3 has 16 residues. The V and J ends lost 5 bases and 0 bases, in that order; junction bases with no gene match: 6. In DNA form, the CDR3 reads TGTGCCAGCAGTACCCGACAGGGTACAACTAATGAAAAACTGTTTTTT. The encoded protein is CASSTRQGTTNEKLFF.

The table lists this clonotype with many counts. The chain uses TRBV7-2 and TRBJ1-6, with TRBD1 identical over 7 bases. CDR3 size: 15 residues. Germline values: CDR1 SGHTA, CDR2 FQGNSA. V was pared by 5 bases and J by 3 bases, with 4 bases of the junction left unmatched. CDR3 sequence (DNA): TGTGCCAGCAGCGTTCGACAGGGCTATAATTCACCCCTCCACTTT. Translation gives CASSVRQGYNSPLHF.

The V and J genes are TRBV6-8 and TRBJ2-7, with 7 bases that match TRBD1. The V gene's germline CDR1 is MNHGY and CDR2 SAAAGT. V lost 6 bases, J lost 2 bases, and 7 bases stayed unmatched. CDR3 length: 14 residues. CDR3 protein: CASSFPGQPYEQYV. The CDR3, as DNA: TGTGCCAGCAGCTTCCCGGGACAGCCCTACGAGCAGTACGTC.

This clonotype occurred many times. This chain links TRBV4-1 with TRBJ2-7; D is possibly TRBD1 or TRBD2 (5 bases each). Trimming removed 1 base at V and 0 bases at J, with 19 bases between. The CDR3 sequence is 18 residues long. The germline CDR1 and CDR2 sequences are MGHRA and YSYEKL. The CDR3 DNA reads TGCGCCAGCAGCCAAGGAAAGTGGGACCACCGATACTCCTACGAGCAGTACTTC. It yields the protein CASSQGKWDHRYSYEQYF.

This sequence joins TRBV5-1 and TRBJ2-6; a weak D match, TRBD2 (6 bases). Germline V gene lookup returns CDR1 SGHRS and CDR2 YFSETQ. This CDR3 is 15 amino acids long. With 3 bases removed from V and 1 base from J, the gap between germline ends came to 8 bases. The CDR3 spells CASSSGTSGANVLTF. The CDR3 DNA follows: TGCGCCAGCAGCTCTGGGACTTCTGGGGCCAACGTCCTGACTTTC.

This clonotype appeared once. This rearrangement joins TRBV6-2 or TRBV6-3 to TRBJ2-1, with D perhaps matching TRBD1 (5 bases). V dropped 1 base and J dropped 8 bases, with 18 bases sitting between them. The CDR3 has 16 amino acids. Looked up from germline, CDR1 is MNHEY and CDR2 is SVGEGT. The CDR3 here is CASSYFSRVRVDEQFF. CDR3 coding DNA: TGTGCCAGCAGTTACTTTTCCAGGGTTAGAGTGGATGAGCAGTTCTTC.

V usage is TRBV19 and J usage is TRBJ1-2; D is perhaps TRBD1 (6 bases). The V gene's germline CDR1 is LNHDA and CDR2 SQIVND (reference sequence). Trimming took 6 bases from V and 0 from J, leaving 11 bases between them. This CDR3 comprises 14 residues. As DNA, the CDR3 is TGTGCCAGTAGACGACAGGCCCCTAACTATGGCTACACCTTC. This translates into CASRRQAPNYGYTF.